These 27 T cell receptor beta chains were sequenced from one sample in a study of metastatic and nonmetastatic thyroid tumors. MiXCR reprocessed the PCR reads for TCRdb. This sample has around 34,000 clones, with approximately 30% found just once. Nobody among the patients had been given any treatment before thyroid surgery. The sample taken for sequencing was blood. These TCRs come from a female donor with papillary thyroid cancer or a benign thyroid nodule (not recorded which). Some clones in this sample may be carry-over from other donors' samples.

This clone was picked up many times. The chain uses TRBV29-1 and TRBJ2-7; TRBD1 matches 7 bases. This CDR3 has 13 amino acids. The trim removed 2 bases at V and 3 bases at J, leaving 4 bases unmatched. Germline CDR1 SQVTM, CDR2 ANQGSEA. The CDR3 reads CSVERDRGYEQYF. The CDR3 bases are TGCAGCGTTGAAAGGGACAGAGGCTACGAGCAGTACTTC.

This rearrangement joins TRBV20-1 to TRBJ2-7; maybe TRBD2 (6 bases). The V gene's germline CDR1 is DFQATT and CDR2 SNEGSKA (reference sequence). The CDR3 has 13 residues. Trimming cost V 6 bases and J 7 bases, with 19 bases left between them. CDR3 loop: CSALRTGEAEQYF. For the CDR3, the DNA is TGCAGTGCCCTACGTACGGGGGAGGCAGAGCAGTACTTC.

This clone came up many times. The chain uses TRBV6-9 and TRBJ2-3; TRBD2 matches 7 bases. Trimming cost V 3 bases and J 0 bases; bases outside gene matches: 6. The CDR3 is 16 residues long. Germline CDR1 reads MNHGY; CDR2 reads SVAAGI. The CDR3 coding sequence is TGTGCCAGCAGTTACCCTTTGCGGGGGAGCACAGATACGCAGTATTTT. Translation: CASSYPLRGSTDTQYF.

Only a few counts were recorded for this clone. In DNA form, the CDR3 reads TGTGCCAGTCTACAGGGGTATCTATCGGGCGGCTACACCTTC. This gives the protein CASLQGYLSGGYTF. This chain connects TRBV19 to TRBJ1-2; 7 positions match TRBD1. The V and J ends lost 8 bases and 8 bases, in that order; junction bases with no gene match: 14. The CDR3 length is 14 residues. Germline V CDR1 and CDR2: LNHDA, SQIVND (reference sequence).

In its sample, this clone was seen many times. Other DNA sequences in the same sample also yield this CDR3. This chain connects TRBV6-1 to TRBJ2-5; maybe TRBD2 (5 bases). Trimming removed 5 bases from V and 5 bases from J, with 18 bases in between. The CDR3 covers 15 residues. The germline V gene has CDR1 MNHNS and CDR2 SASEGT. The CDR3 loop is CASSSPQRPRETQYF. Written as DNA, the CDR3 is TGTGCCAGCAGTTCGCCCCAGCGGCCCCGGGAGACCCAGTACTTC.

The V and J genes are TRBV11-2 and TRBJ2-7; 7 bases agree with TRBD1. V lost 1 base and J lost 5; bases outside the gene matches: 8. The germline V gene has CDR1 SGHAT and CDR2 FQNNGV. The CDR3 totals 15 residues. In nucleotides, the CDR3 is TGTGCCAGCAGCTTAGGATCCGGGACAGCTAACGAGCAGTACTTC. Residues: CASSLGSGTANEQYF.

This clone was detected only once. The chain has TRBV5-8 and TRBJ1-4; 12 positions agree with TRBD1. The CDR3 contains 15 residues. Unmatched junction bases numbered 7, after V lost 5 bases and J lost 8 bases. From germline, CDR1 is SGHTS and CDR2 YDEGEE. The CDR3 coding sequence is TGTGCCAGCAGGGGGACAGGGGGCTATCGGGAAAAACTGTTTTTT. Encoded protein: CASRGTGGYREKLFF.

This clone showed up many times. The J gene is TRBJ2-7, the V gene TRBV5-1; 8 bases fit TRBD2. V dropped 1 base and J dropped 2; count of bases not matched to a gene: 5. The CDR3 spans 15 residues. Per the germline V gene, CDR1 is SGHRS and CDR2 is YFSETQ. DNA of the CDR3: TGCGCCAGCAGCTTGAGGATAGCGGGGACCTACGAGCAGTACTTC. Translated, it gives CASSLRIAGTYEQYF.

This clone occurred a few times. One junction end does not reproduce the germline sequence, and a read error may be involved. The V and J genes are TRBV6-1 and TRBJ2-2, with D possibly being TRBD1 (6 bases). Germline V gene data show CDR1 as MNHNS and CDR2 as SASEGT. The CDR3 consists of 15 residues. CDR3 coding DNA: TGTGCCAGCAGGGACGGGACATGGCACACCTGGGAGCTGTTTTTT. Its translation: CASRDGTWHTWELFF.

As concerns this clone: Being one base from a much bigger clone, this may be a read error. Additional DNA sequences in this sample encode the identical CDR3. V gene TRBV9 combines with J gene TRBJ2-3; no definite D call. V was shortened by 6 bases and J by 0 bases, with 11 bases between the two germline ends. This CDR3 is built from 14 residues. The germline V gene encodes CDR1 SGDLS and CDR2 YYNGEE. The chain's CDR3 is CASNSGGSTDTQYF. DNA for the CDR3: TGTGCCAGCAATTCGGGCGGTAGCACAGATACGCAGTATTTT.

A note on this clone: This likely comes from a read error, as the CDR3 has no conserved phenylalanine or tryptophan at its end. This chain uses TRBV28 with TRBJ2-7, with no clear D. The CDR3 contains 14 residues. CDR1 is MDHEN, CDR2 SYDVKM, per germline. V was shortened by 4 bases and J by 2 bases, with 12 bases between the two germline ends. CDR3 sequence (DNA): TGTGCCAGCAGTTATGAACACAAACCCTACGAGCAGTACTTG. The encoded protein is CASSYEHKPYEQYL.

This clone was counted between two and nine times. This chain uses TRBV18 with TRBJ2-3, with 11 bases that match TRBD2. The germline CDR1 and CDR2 sequences are KGHSH and LQKENI. With 3 bases clipped from V and 1 base from J, the junction kept 3 bases outside the gene matches. This CDR3 comprises 16 residues. The CDR3 region has the DNA TGTGCCAGCTCACCCCTACTAGCGGGAGGCACAGATACGCAGTATTTT. Its translation: CASSPLLAGGTDTQYF.

In its sample, this clone was seen many times. V usage is TRBV20-1 and J usage is TRBJ2-1, with 8 bases identical to TRBD2. The V gene's germline CDR1 is DFQATT and CDR2 SNEGSKA (reference sequence). Trimming took 6 bases from V and 7 from J; bases not matched to a gene: 8. The CDR3 spans 13 residues. The CDR3 reads CSAHPGGGNEQFF. The CDR3 region has the DNA TGCAGTGCGCACCCGGGGGGGGGTAATGAGCAGTTCTTC.

The CDR3 protein is CASSEHRAVETQYF. The CDR3 coding sequence is TGTGCCAGCAGTGAGCACAGGGCGGTAGAGACGCAGTATTTT. This chain uses TRBV2 with TRBJ2-3; TRBD1 might be the D (6 bases). This CDR3 is 14 amino acids long. Germline V gene data show CDR1 as SNHLY and CDR2 as FYNNEI. Trimming shortened V by 3 bases and J by 9 bases, and 16 bases separated the two germline ends.

Ten or more counts support this clone. This chain uses TRBV5-4 with TRBJ2-7; possibly TRBD1 or TRBD2 for D (6 bases each). V lost 2 bases and J 0 bases, leaving 9 bases between the germline ends. Germline CDR1 and CDR2: SGHNT and YYREEE (reference sequence). The CDR3 spans 14 residues. Here the CDR3 DNA reads TGTGCCAGCAGCTTTAGGGGGGCCTCCTACGAGCAGTACTTC. It yields the protein CASSFRGASYEQYF.

This clone is medium-sized in the sample. The gene calls are TRBV28 and TRBJ2-3; D is ambiguous. CDR3 length: 14 residues. Germline V gives CDR1 MDHEN, CDR2 SYDVKM. Trimming took off 6 bases at V and 2 bases at J, with 12 bases between the two ends. The CDR3 reads CASSFPVNTDTQYF. DNA of the CDR3: TGTGCCAGCAGCTTCCCAGTGAACACAGATACGCAGTATTTT.

This clone was counted many times. The chain is built from TRBV11-3 and TRBJ2-2; D is uncertain. The CDR3 sequence is 14 residues long. Germline CDR1 reads SGHNT; CDR2 reads YENEEA. V lost 7 bases and J 0 bases, leaving 9 bases between the germline ends. CDR3 in DNA: TGTGCCAGCACCCCGACTTCGAACACCGGGGAGCTGTTTTTT. As protein: CASTPTSNTGELFF.

This clone was detected once. The chain has TRBV11-1 and TRBJ2-7; D may match TRBD1 or TRBD2 (5 bases each). Trimming took 4 bases from V and 3 from J, leaving 19 bases between them. CDR1 is SGHAT, CDR2 FQDESV, per germline (reference sequence). CDR3 length: 16 amino acids. Here the CDR3 reads CASSSPPGHSVYEQYF. CDR3 DNA: TGTGCCAGCAGCTCTCCTCCGGGGCACTCTGTCTACGAGCAGTACTTC. Variable domain in full (rest from reference TRBV11-1 and TRBJ2-7): EAEVAQSPRYKITEKSQAVAFWCDPISGHATLYWYRQILGQGPELLVQFQDESVVDDSQLPKDRFSAERLKGVDSTLKIQPAELGDSAMYLCASSSPPGHSVYEQYFGPGTRLTVT.

This clone was found many times. The chain uses TRBV10-3 and TRBJ1-5, with D unresolved. Trimming removed 5 bases at V and 6 bases at J, with 11 bases between. CDR3 length equals 13 residues. Germline assignment: CDR1 ENHRY and CDR2 SYGVKD. DNA for the CDR3: TGTGCCATCAGTTCGGTGGAACGTCAGCCCCAGCATTTT. Translation: CAISSVERQPQHF.

This clone was observed a handful of times. V and J are TRBV6-1 and TRBJ2-2; D call uncertain. The CDR3 is made up of 13 amino acids. CDR1 MNHNS and CDR2 SASEGT come from the germline V gene. The ends were cut back, 5 bases at V and 5 bases at J, with 9 bases in the middle. DNA of the CDR3: TGTGCCAGCAGTTCGCAAGATACCGGGGAGCTGTTTTTT. This encodes CASSSQDTGELFF.

This clone was observed at least ten times. This sequence joins TRBV2 and TRBJ2-5, with 8 bases aligning to TRBD2. Looked up from germline, CDR1 is SNHLY and CDR2 is FYNNEI. With V trimmed by 3 bases and J by 5 bases, 11 bases remained unmatched. CDR3 length equals 16 residues. CDR3 nucleotides: TGTGCCAGCAGTGACGGGGGGTTGACTAGCGAGGAGACCCAGTACTTC. Translation gives CASSDGGLTSEETQYF.

This clone has a handful of counts. The chain is built from TRBV6-1 and TRBJ2-7, with unresolved D. V was clipped by 4 bases and J by 5 bases, with 18 bases between them. This CDR3 is built from 15 residues. CDR1 is MNHNS, CDR2 SASEGT, per germline. As DNA, the CDR3 is TGTGCCAGCAGTGTTAGCCACCCGGCCGCCCACGAGCAGTACTTC. Translation: CASSVSHPAAHEQYF.

This clone was seen a handful of times. The chain is built from TRBV11-2 and TRBJ1-3; TRBD1 might be the D (5 bases). V was cut by 5 bases and J by 5 bases, with 7 bases left in between. This CDR3 has 12 amino acids. Germline V gene lookup returns CDR1 SGHAT and CDR2 FQNNGV. The CDR3 loop reads CASSRGRNTIYF. CDR3 DNA: TGTGCCAGCAGCCGGGGCCGAAACACCATATATTTT.

Details on this clone: The same CDR3 arises from other DNA sequences in this sample as well. The chain couples TRBV6-2 or TRBV6-3 to TRBJ1-1; D is uncertain. CDR1 is MNHEY and CDR2 is SVGEGT in the germline V gene. The CDR3 has 11 residues. The V end lost 5 bases, the J end lost 3 bases, and 4 bases lay between the germline ends. The CDR3 DNA follows: TGTGCCAGCAGTCGGGACACTGAAGCTTTCTTT. It encodes CASSRDTEAFF.

The chain's CDR3 is CASGPQRWVEETQYF. CDR3 sequence (DNA): TGTGCCAGCGGTCCGCAAAGATGGGTTGAGGAGACCCAGTACTTC. The chain links TRBV12-3 or TRBV12-4 to TRBJ2-5; D is unclear. Trimming pared 8 bases from V and 5 bases from J, leaving 21 bases between. CDR3 length: 15 amino acids.

The chain uses TRBV5-1 and TRBJ2-7; D possibly corresponds to TRBD2 (6 bases). CDR1 and CDR2 (germline): SGHRS, YFSETQ. The CDR3 is 15 amino acids. Trimming stripped 1 base from V and 5 bases from J, with 16 bases between. For the CDR3, the DNA is TGCGCCAGCAGCTTGTCTCGGGGGAGGTATAACGAGCAGTACTTC. It is translated as CASSLSRGRYNEQYF. The complete variable domain, with remaining parts taken from reference TRBV5-1 and TRBJ2-7, reads KAGVTQTPRYLIKTRGQQVTLSCSPISGHRSVSWYQQTPGQGLQFLFEYFSETQRNKGNFPGRFSGRQFSNSRSEMNVSTLELGDSALYLCASSLSRGRYNEQYFGPGTRLTVT.

The genes are TRBV11-1 and TRBJ1-1; TRBD1 aligns across 8 bases. The ends lost 4 bases at V and 1 base at J; junction bases unmatched: 8. CDR1 SGHAT and CDR2 FQDESV come from the germline V gene (reference sequence). The CDR3 is 16 residues long. CDR3 residues: CASSSSRDRTNTEAFF. The CDR3 DNA reads as TGTGCCAGCAGCTCGTCCCGGGACAGGACGAACACTGAAGCTTTCTTT.